These T cell receptor beta chains were read from a single sample in a study of technical replicates of blood from a few donors. TCRdb's table, derived via immunoSEQ multiplex PCR, lists solely in-frame clones and lacks some. The sample has roughly 80,000 clones; around 96% are singletons. Input material: T cells isolated from PBMCs. Source of these receptors: a human donor in good health. Both conserved end residues are part of each CDR3. Fields, in order: clone size, V gene, J gene, D gene, CDR3 DNA, CDR3 protein. A D gene is named only where the DNA matches it firmly. Some rows have no size entry. The others give once, few or many, or a class for an expanded clone.

once	TRBV4-2	TRBJ2-1	TRBD2	TGTGCCAGCAGCCTCGGCGGGGGGGGATACCTCAATGAGCAGTTCTTC	CASSLGGGGYLNEQFF
.	TRBV6-5	TRBJ2-7	TRBD1	TGTGCCAGCAGTGTCCCGGGACAGGGCTTCTACGAGCAGTACTTC	CASSVPGQGFYEQYF
.	TRBV7-8	TRBJ1-6	.	TGTGCCAGCAGCTTAGGAGACGGAGGACGCAATTCACCCCTCCACTTT	CASSLGDGGRNSPLHF
.	TRBV10-3	TRBJ1-3	TRBD1	TGTGCCATCAGGGGACAGTCCTCTGGAAACACCATATATTTT	CAIRGQSSGNTIYF
.	TRBV29-1	TRBJ2-2	TRBD1	TGCAGCGTTGCGAAAGGACAGGTCGGCACCGGGGAGCTGTTTTTT	CSVAKGQVGTGELFF
.	TRBV4-1	TRBJ1-2	TRBD1	TGCGCCAGCAGCCAAGCCTTCGGGACAGGGGGCTATGGCTACACCTTC	CASSQAFGTGGYGYTF
.	TRBV2	TRBJ2-7	TRBD2	TGTGCCAGCAGTAAAGCACTTGGGACTAGCGGGGCCTACGAGCAGTACTTC	CASSKALGTSGAYEQYF
.	TRBV5-6	TRBJ2-7	TRBD1	TGTGCCAGCAGCCTCGGACAGGGGACCCACGAGCAGTACTTC	CASSLGQGTHEQYF
.	TRBV7-9	TRBJ2-1	.	TGTGCCAGCAGCTTACCCCTCGAGGGGGTAAATGAGCAGTTCTTC	CASSLPLEGVNEQFF
.	TRBV4-1	TRBJ1-2	.	TGCGCCAGCAGCCAAGATCCCGGGATTCACGGCTACACCTTC	CASSQDPGIHGYTF
.	TRBV7-8	TRBJ1-4	TRBD1	TGTGCCAGTTCATTACAGGGGGCAACTAATGAAAAACTGTTTTTT	CASSLQGATNEKLFF
once	TRBV27	TRBJ1-2	.	TGTGCCAGCAGTTTCGTGGGGGAGGCTAACTATGGCTACACCTTC	CASSFVGEANYGYTF
.	TRBV2	TRBJ2-7	TRBD2	TGTGCCAGCAGTGAGCGGTTAGCGGGAGGGTATTCCTACGAGCAGTACTTC	CASSERLAGGYSYEQYF
.	TRBV27	TRBJ2-3	.	TGTGCCAGCCCCCCTACCTACCAACAACGGGACTTTCACACAGATACGCAGTATTTT	CASPPTYQQRDFHTDTQYF
.	TRBV11-3	TRBJ1-1	.	TGTGCCAGCAGCCCCCATGATGGCGGGAAAGCTTTCTTT	CASSPHDGGKAFF
.	TRBV9	TRBJ2-7	.	TGTGCCAGCAGCGTAGCGGGGGATACCATCCACGAGCAGTACTTC	CASSVAGDTIHEQYF
.	TRBV7-7	TRBJ2-7	TRBD1	TGTGCTAGCAGCCCAGACAGGGGGCGCGAGCAGTACTTC	CASSPDRGREQYF
.	TRBV6-1	TRBJ2-1	.	TGTGCCAGCAGTCCCCAGTACAATGAGCAGTTCTTC	CASSPQYNEQFF
.	TRBV5-6	TRBJ2-2	.	TGTGCCAGCAGCCGACACTCTCGGGGGAAGGGGGGGGAGCTGTTTTTT	CASSRHSRGKGGELFF
.	TRBV7-8	TRBJ1-2	TRBD1	TGTGCCAGCAGCCCCCCGGGACAGGGCCTATATGGCTACACCTTC	CASSPPGQGLYGYTF
.	TRBV28	TRBJ1-5	.	TGTGCCAGCAGTTCCCAGCCCGCGGGGTTCCTCAATCAGCCCCAGCATTTT	CASSSQPAGFLNQPQHF
.	TRBV2	TRBJ2-5	TRBD1	TGTGCCAGCAGTGACCAAGGGGGCTTGCAAGAGACCCAGTACTTC	CASSDQGGLQETQYF
.	TRBV6-6	TRBJ2-7	.	TGTGCCAGCAGTTACTCGACGGGTTTCGAGCAGTACTTC	CASSYSTGFEQYF
.	TRBV7-2	TRBJ2-3	TRBD2	TGTGCCAGCAGATTAGCTAGCGGGAGTCCAACAGATACGCAGTATTTT	CASRLASGSPTDTQYF
.	TRBV10-2	TRBJ1-1	.	TGCGCCAGCGCGTATCGGAGCCTAAATGAAGCTTTCTTT	CASAYRSLNEAFF
.	TRBV5-1	TRBJ2-2	TRBD2	TGCGCCAGCAGCTTGTCTGATTCTAGCGGGAGGTTGACCGGGGAGCTGTTTTTT	CASSLSDSSGRLTGELFF
few	TRBV5-4	TRBJ1-1	TRBD1	TGTGCCAGCAGTTTTACCGGGACAGCTGAAGCTTTCTTT	CASSFTGTAEAFF
.	TRBV4-1	TRBJ1-2	.	TGCGCCAGCAGCCGGGCCGGGACAAGCTATGGCTACACCTTC	CASSRAGTSYGYTF
.	TRBV7-2	TRBJ1-2	TRBD1	TGTGCCAGCAGGCCAGGGGGAGACTATGGCTACACCTTC	CASRPGGDYGYTF
.	TRBV19	TRBJ1-2	.	TGTGCCAGTAGTATGGGGGGTGGCTACACCTTC	CASSMGGGYTF
.	TRBV19	TRBJ1-1	TRBD1	TGTGCCAGTAGCTCAGGGGGTGACACTGAAGCTTTCTTT	CASSSGGDTEAFF
.	TRBV7-2	TRBJ1-5	TRBD1	TGTGCCAGCAGCTTAGCGAGACAGGGTGGTTTGCCCCAGCATTTT	CASSLARQGGLPQHF
.	TRBV7-6	TRBJ2-7	.	TGTGCCAGCAGCTCCCAGACAGGCTACGAGCAGTACTTC	CASSSQTGYEQYF
.	TRBV7-2	TRBJ2-7	.	TGTGCCAGCAGCTTACCTAGCTCCTACGAGCAGTACTTC	CASSLPSSYEQYF
.	TRBV13	TRBJ1-3	.	TGTGCCAGCAAACGATCGGGAGACAGTCTCTCTGGAAACACCATATATTTT	CASKRSGDSLSGNTIYF
.	TRBV2	TRBJ2-3	TRBD2	TGTGCCAGCCAAGCGGGAGGAGGCACAGATACGCAGTATTTT	CASQAGGGTDTQYF
.	TRBV28	TRBJ2-2	.	TGTGCCAGCAGTTTATATCGCAGCGGGGAGCTGTTTTTT	CASSLYRSGELFF
.	TRBV15	TRBJ1-1	TRBD1	TGTGCCACTACGGCGGGACAGGGCCATATGAACACTGAAGCTTTCTTT	CATTAGQGHMNTEAFF
.	TRBV15	TRBJ2-1	TRBD2	TGTGCCACCAGCAGCGTCGGCGGGACTAGATCCCACAATGAGCAGTTCTTC	CATSSVGGTRSHNEQFF
.	TRBV28	TRBJ1-5	.	TGTGCCAGCAGTTCCTTCCATCGGTATAGCAATCAGCCCCAGCATTTT	CASSSFHRYSNQPQHF
.	TRBV28	TRBJ1-3	.	TGTGCCAGCACTGAGGGAGGAAACACCATATATTTT	CASTEGGNTIYF
.	TRBV5-1	TRBJ2-7	.	TGCGCCAGCAGCTTAAGGGGGAAGTCCTACGAGCAGTACTTC	CASSLRGKSYEQYF
.	TRBV5-1	TRBJ2-4	TRBD2	TGCGCCAGCAGGTGGACTAGCGGGTCGGCCATTCAGTACTTC	CASRWTSGSAIQYF
once	TRBV12-5	TRBJ2-3	.	TGTGCTAGTGGTTTGGTCCCACCCCCGGCGGACTTTAAGAGCACAGATACGCAGTATTTT	CASGLVPPPADFKSTDTQYF
.	TRBV10-1	TRBJ2-1	TRBD2	TGCGCCAGCAGTGAGCGCCTAGCGGGAGGAGGCAATGAGCAGTTCTTC	CASSERLAGGGNEQFF
.	TRBV7-8	TRBJ2-2	.	TGTGCCAGCAGCCACTCCACCGGGGAGCTGTTTTTT	CASSHSTGELFF
.	TRBV10-2	TRBJ1-1	TRBD1	TGCGCCAGCAGGAATACAGGGGGGAACACTGAAGCTTTCTTT	CASRNTGGNTEAFF
.	TRBV27	TRBJ2-7	.	TGTGCCAGCAGTTTAGGGGCCCCCTACGAGCAGTACTTC	CASSLGAPYEQYF